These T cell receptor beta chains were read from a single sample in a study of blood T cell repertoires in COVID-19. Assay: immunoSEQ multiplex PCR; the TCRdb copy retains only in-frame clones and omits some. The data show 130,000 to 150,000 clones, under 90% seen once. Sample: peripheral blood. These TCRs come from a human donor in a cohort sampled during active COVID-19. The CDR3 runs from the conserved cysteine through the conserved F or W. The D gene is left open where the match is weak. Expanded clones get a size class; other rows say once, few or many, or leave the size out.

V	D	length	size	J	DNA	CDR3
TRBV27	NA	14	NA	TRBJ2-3	TGTGCCAGCAGGCTACCGACAAACACAGATACGCAGTATTTT	CASRLPTNTDTQYF
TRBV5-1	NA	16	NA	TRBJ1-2	TGCGCCAGCAGCCTCGCCCCAGCGGGATTTGACTATGGCTACACCTTC	CASSLAPAGFDYGYTF
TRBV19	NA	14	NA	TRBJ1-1	TGTGCCAGTAGTATGGGGCAGCTGAACACTGAAGCTTTCTTT	CASSMGQLNTEAFF
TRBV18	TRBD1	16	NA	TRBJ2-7	TGTGCCAGCTCACGTGCTGGGCAGGGGGCTTCCTACGAGCAGTACTTC	CASSRAGQGASYEQYF
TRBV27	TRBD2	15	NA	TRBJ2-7	TGTGCCAGCAGTGAGGTAGCGGGAGGAGCCTACGAGCAGTACTTC	CASSEVAGGAYEQYF
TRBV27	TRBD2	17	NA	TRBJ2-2	TGTGCCAGCAGTGCCGAGGGACTAGCGGGAGTTAACGGGGAGCTGTTTTTT	CASSAEGLAGVNGELFF
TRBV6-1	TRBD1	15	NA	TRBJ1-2	TGTGCCAGCAGTGAAGGGGACAGGGGCCGCTATGGCTACACCTTC	CASSEGDRGRYGYTF
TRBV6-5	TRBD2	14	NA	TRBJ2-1	TGTGCCAGCAGCTTAGCGGGAAGGCCGGGTTTTCTGTTCTTC	CASSLAGRPGFLFF
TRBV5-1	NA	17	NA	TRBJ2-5	TGCGCCAGCAGCTTGGCCGGCCAGGGTGGTGGGCAAGAGACCCAGTACTTC	CASSLAGQGGGQETQYF
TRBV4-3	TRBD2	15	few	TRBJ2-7	TGCGCCAGCAGCCAAGATCGCAGCGGGGCGCGGATCCGGGACTTC	CASSQDRSGARIRDF
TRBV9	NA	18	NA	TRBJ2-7	TGTGCCAGCAGCGTAGTCCCCATAACCCGGGACACCATCTACGAGCAGTACTTC	CASSVVPITRDTIYEQYF
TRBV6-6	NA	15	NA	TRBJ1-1	TGTGCCAGCAGTTACCCCAGGAACTCCAGGACTGAAGCTTTCTTT	CASSYPRNSRTEAFF
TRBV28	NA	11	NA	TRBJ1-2	TGTGCCAGCACAAGCAGGCATGGCTACACCTTC	CASTSRHGYTF
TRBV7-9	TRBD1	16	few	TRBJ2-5	TGTGCCAGCAGCTCCGGGACAGGGGTATTTGGAGAGACCCAGTACTTC	CASSSGTGVFGETQYF
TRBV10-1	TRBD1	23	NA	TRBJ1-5	TGCGCCAGCAGACTGGTAGTCAATTTAGGTTCCACCGGGACAGGGCCTTCCAATACGCCCCAGCATTTT	CASRLVVNLGSTGTGPSNTPQHF
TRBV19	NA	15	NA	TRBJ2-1	TGTGCCAGTAGAGTTGTTTTGGGCCCCTACAATGAGCAGTTCTTC	CASRVVLGPYNEQFF
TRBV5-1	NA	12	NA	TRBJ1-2	TGCGCCAGCACAGGGGACCTACTCGGCTACACCTTC	CASTGDLLGYTF
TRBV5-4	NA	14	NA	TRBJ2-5	TGTGCCAGCAGCTTCGACGGGAGAGGAGAGACCCAGTACTTC	CASSFDGRGETQYF
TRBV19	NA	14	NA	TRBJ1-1	TGTGCCAGTAGCAAACAGGGAAGGAACACTGAAGCTTTCTTT	CASSKQGRNTEAFF
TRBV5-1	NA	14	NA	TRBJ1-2	TGCGCCAGCAGCTTGGGGGCTGCTATGTATGGCTACACCTTC	CASSLGAAMYGYTF
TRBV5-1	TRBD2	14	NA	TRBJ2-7	TGCGCCAGCAGCCTGTGGACGGGAGGGGGTGAGCAGTACTTC	CASSLWTGGGEQYF
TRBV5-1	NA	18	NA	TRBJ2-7	TGCGCCAGCAGCTCAGCTTGGGGGACCGGGACTTACTCCTACGAGCAGTACTTC	CASSSAWGTGTYSYEQYF
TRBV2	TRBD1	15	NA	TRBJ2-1	TGTGCCAGCAGTATCGGGACAGGGAGGGTCAATGAGCAGTTCTTC	CASSIGTGRVNEQFF
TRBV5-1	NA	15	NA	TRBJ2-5	TGCGCCAGCAGCTTTTTGACAGGGGAGGGAGAGACCCAGTACTTC	CASSFLTGEGETQYF
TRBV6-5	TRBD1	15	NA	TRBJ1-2	TGTGCCAGCAGACCTCAACCACAGGGGGCAGGTGGCTACACCTTC	CASRPQPQGAGGYTF
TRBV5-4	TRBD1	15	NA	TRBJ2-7	TGTGCCAGCAGCTTTCAGGACAGGGAATCCTACGAGCAGTACTTC	CASSFQDRESYEQYF
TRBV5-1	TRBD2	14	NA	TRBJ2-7	TGCGCCAGCGGTACTAGCGGAGGTCGCTACGAGCAGTACTTC	CASGTSGGRYEQYF
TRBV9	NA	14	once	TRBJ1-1	TGTGCCAGCAGCGTAGGCGGGGGTCTCACTGAAGCTTTCTTT	CASSVGGGLTEAFF
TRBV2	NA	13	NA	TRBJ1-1	TGTGCCAGCGGGGGGGCGGTGAACACTGAAGCTTTCTTT	CASGGAVNTEAFF
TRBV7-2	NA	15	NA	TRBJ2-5	TGTGCCAGCAGCTTAGCGGGAGCTGGTGCGGAGACCCAGTACTTC	CASSLAGAGAETQYF
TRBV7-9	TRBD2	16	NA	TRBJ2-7	TGTGCCAGCAGCTTTACTAGCGGGAGGGCCGGCTACGAGCAGTACTTC	CASSFTSGRAGYEQYF
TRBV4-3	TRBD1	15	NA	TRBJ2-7	TGCGCCAGCAGCCAGGGACAGGGGGTACCCTACGAGCAGTACTTC	CASSQGQGVPYEQYF
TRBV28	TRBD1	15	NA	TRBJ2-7	TGTGCCAGCAGTTCACCGGGACAGGACCCAAGGGAGCAGTACTTC	CASSSPGQDPREQYF
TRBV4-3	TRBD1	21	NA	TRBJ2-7	TGCGCCAGCAGCCAGGGGACCCGGGACAGGGAACGGCTAGCGCATTCCTACGAGCAGTACTTC	CASSQGTRDRERLAHSYEQYF
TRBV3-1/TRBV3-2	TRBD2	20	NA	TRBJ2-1	TGTGCCAGCAGCCAAGAGACTCAAGGGGCTAGCGGGAGTAACTGGGATGAGCAGTTCTTC	CASSQETQGASGSNWDEQFF
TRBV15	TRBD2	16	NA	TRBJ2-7	TGTGCCACCAGCAGAGGGACTAGCGGGAGGGCCTACGAGCAGTACTTC	CATSRGTSGRAYEQYF
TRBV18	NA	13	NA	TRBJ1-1	TGTGCCAGCTCAACCGGGGGGTACACTGAAGCTTTCTTT	CASSTGGYTEAFF
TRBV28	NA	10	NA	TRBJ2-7	TGTGCCAGCAGTCTTAACGAGCAGTACTTC	CASSLNEQYF
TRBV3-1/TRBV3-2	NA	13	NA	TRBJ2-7	TGTGCCAGCAGCCATCGGAATCAGGGGGAGCAGTACTTC	CASSHRNQGEQYF
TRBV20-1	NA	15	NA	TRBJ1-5	TGCAGTGCTAGTACGGCAACAGATAGCAATCAGCCCCAGCATTTT	CSASTATDSNQPQHF
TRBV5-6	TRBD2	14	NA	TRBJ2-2	TGTGCCAGTAGCGGGAGACGTCACACCGGGGAGCTGTTTTTT	CASSGRRHTGELFF
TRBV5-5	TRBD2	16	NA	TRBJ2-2	TGTGCCAGCAGCCTCGTAGCGGGAGTTAACACCGGGGAGCTGTTTTTT	CASSLVAGVNTGELFF
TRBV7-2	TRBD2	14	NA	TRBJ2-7	TGTGCCAGCAGCGGAGGGGGCGGGAGGGGTGAGCAGTACTTC	CASSGGGGRGEQYF
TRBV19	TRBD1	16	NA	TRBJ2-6	TGTGCCAGTAGCTGGACAGGGCTCTCTGGGGCCAACGTCCTGACTTTC	CASSWTGLSGANVLTF
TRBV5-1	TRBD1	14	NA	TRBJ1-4	TGCGCCAGCAGCCCGGGACAGCCAAATGAAAAACTGTTTTTT	CASSPGQPNEKLFF
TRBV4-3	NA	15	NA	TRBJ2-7	TGCGCCAGCAGCCAAGTGCTTGGACAGCAATACGAGCAGTACTTC	CASSQVLGQQYEQYF
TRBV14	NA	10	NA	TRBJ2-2	TGTGCCAGCACCGAAATGGCACTGTTTTTT	CASTEMALFF
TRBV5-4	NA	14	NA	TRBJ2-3	TGTGCCAGCAGCTTTTTAGCGGAGACAGATACGCAGTATTTT	CASSFLAETDTQYF
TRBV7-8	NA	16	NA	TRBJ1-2	TGTGCCAGCAGCTTGAAAGTTATCGGGGGTTGGTATGGCTACACCTTC	CASSLKVIGGWYGYTF
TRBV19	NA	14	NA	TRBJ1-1	TGTGCCACCTACCCCCAGGGGTGGAACACTGAAGCTTTCTTT	CATYPQGWNTEAFF
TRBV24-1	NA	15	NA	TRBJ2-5	TGTGCCACCAGTGATTTGACAGGGAACCAAGAGACCCAGTACTTC	CATSDLTGNQETQYF
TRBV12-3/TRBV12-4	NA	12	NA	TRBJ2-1	TGTGCCAGCAGTCCTACTGGCAATGAGCAGTTCTTC	CASSPTGNEQFF
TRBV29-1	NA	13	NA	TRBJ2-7	TGCAGCGTTGAAGATGGGAACAGGGACGAGCAGTACTTC	CSVEDGNRDEQYF